These 14 T cell receptor beta chains were sequenced from one sample in a study of T cell repertoires in cytomegalovirus infection. TCRdb ran MiXCR on the reads and lists one entry per CDR3 protein. This sample has approximately 500,000 distinct CDR3 sequences, with approximately 15% found just once. The material sequenced was CD8+ T cells from PBMCs. These receptors originate from a human donor in good health (CMV status not recorded). Some clones in this sample may be carry-over from other donors' samples.

In DNA, the CDR3 is TGTGCCAGTAGTATGGACAGGGGGCTAGCCGGGGAGCTGTTTTTT. Its translation: CASSMDRGLAGELFF. The rearrangement joins TRBV19 to TRBJ2-2, with TRBD1 matching over 11 bases. With 3 bases clipped from V and 6 bases from J, the junction kept 3 bases outside the gene matches. The CDR3 has 15 residues. Per the germline V gene, CDR1 is LNHDA and CDR2 is SQIVND (reference sequence).

This clonotype was found a few times. This may be a read error, as it is one base from a much larger clone. The genes are TRBV12-3 or TRBV12-4 and TRBJ1-1; tentatively, D is TRBD1 (6 bases). With 7 bases removed from V and 0 bases from J, the gap between germline ends came to 15 bases. This CDR3 region has 15 residues. Here the CDR3 reads CASIPPGAMNTEAFF. The CDR3 DNA reads as TGTGCCAGCATTCCCCCGGGGGCCATGAACACTGAAGCTTTCTTT.

The CDR3 reads CSARTDLSYEQYF. The DNA of the CDR3 is TGCAGTGCTAGAACCGACTTATCCTACGAGCAGTACTTC. This chain connects TRBV20-1 to TRBJ2-7; D gene ambiguous. The CDR3 has 13 amino acids. From germline, CDR1 is DFQATT and CDR2 SNEGSKA (reference sequence). V lost 2 bases to trimming and J lost 1 base, with 9 bases between them.

This clonotype was counted at least ten times. The chain carries TRBV7-6 and TRBJ2-5, with D possibly being TRBD2 (5 bases). Deletions cut 5 bases from V and 7 bases from J, with 14 bases between. This CDR3 comprises 13 residues. Germline V gives CDR1 SGHVS, CDR2 FNYEAQ. The CDR3 DNA reads as TGTGCCAGCAGCCCTCGGACTGGCGCGACCCAGTACTTC. It specifies CASSPRTGATQYF.

In this sample, this clonotype turned up a few times. The chain links TRBV15 to TRBJ2-7; weak D call: TRBD1 (5 bases). Germline CDR1 reads LNHNV; CDR2 reads YYDKDF (reference sequence). This CDR3 has 14 amino acids. V was cut by 3 bases and J by 4 bases, with 13 bases left in between. This chain's CDR3 is CATSSRDFRYEQYF. CDR3 coding DNA: TGTGCCACCAGCAGCAGGGATTTCAGGTACGAGCAGTACTTC.

The CDR3 reads CATSDPPQPGNQPQHF. CDR3 coding DNA: TGTGCCACCAGCGATCCCCCCCAGCCAGGGAATCAGCCCCAGCATTTT. The chain uses TRBV15 and TRBJ1-5; possible D gene TRBD1, 5 bases. V lost 5 bases and J 4 bases, leaving 18 bases between the germline ends. This CDR3 has 16 amino acids. Germline CDR1 is LNHNV and CDR2 is YYDKDF (reference sequence).

This clonotype was observed a handful of times. This chain connects TRBV4-1 to TRBJ2-1, with no clear D. The CDR3 runs to 14 residues. The germline gives CDR1 MGHRA, CDR2 YSYEKL. Trimming removed 0 bases at V and 5 bases at J, with 8 bases between. This CDR3 reads CASSQDHGHNEQFF. Written as DNA, the CDR3 is TGCGCCAGCAGCCAAGATCACGGACACAATGAGCAGTTCTTC.

This clonotype came up a few times. This chain connects TRBV19 to TRBJ1-2; 7 bases align to TRBD1. Germline loops: CDR1 LNHDA, CDR2 SQIVND (reference sequence). The V gene end was trimmed by 1 base and the J gene end by 4 bases; junction bases not matched to a gene: 6. This CDR3 comprises 15 residues. The CDR3 coding sequence is TGTGCCAGTAGTATAGTCCTAGGGACAGCCTATGGCTACACCTTC. Protein sequence: CASSIVLGTAYGYTF.

This clonotype was seen more than once but under ten times. V and J are TRBV29-1 and TRBJ1-5; 10 bases are a match to TRBD1. Per germline, CDR1 SQVTM and CDR2 ANQGSEA. Trimming cost V 6 bases and J 6 bases; bases outside gene matches: 2. This CDR3 has 12 amino acids. CDR3: CSVRTGGQPQHF. For the CDR3, the DNA is TGCAGCGTCCGGACAGGGGGTCAGCCCCAGCATTTT.

The table lists this clonotype with many counts. The V gene is TRBV6-1, the J gene TRBJ1-4; D call uncertain. This CDR3 has 15 residues. Trimming shortened V by 0 bases and J by 6 bases, and 11 bases separated the two germline ends. The germline gives CDR1 MNHNS, CDR2 SASEGT. The CDR3 region is CASSEAKGKDEKLFF. In nucleotides, the CDR3 is TGTGCCAGCAGTGAAGCAAAGGGCAAGGATGAAAAACTGTTTTTT.

Turning to this clonotype: This may be a read error, as it is one base from a much larger clone. The rearrangement links TRBV6-6 to TRBJ1-6, with D uncertain. The CDR3 length is 16 residues. Germline values: CDR1 MNHNY, CDR2 SVGAGI (reference sequence). The CDR3 region has the DNA TGTGCCAGCAGTTACTCGACTGCGTCCAGTTATTCACCCCTCCAATTT. Amino acid sequence: CASSYSTASSYSPLQF.

This clonotype appeared a few times. The gene calls are TRBV19 and TRBJ2-1, with 7 nucleotides matching TRBD2. With V trimmed by 1 base and J by 6 bases, 15 bases remained unmatched. Germline V gene lookup returns CDR1 LNHDA and CDR2 SQIVND (reference sequence). The CDR3 consists of 18 residues. This CDR3 is CASSIVLIVGGRSNEQFF. The CDR3 nucleotides read TGTGCCAGTAGTATAGTACTTATCGTGGGGGGGAGATCCAATGAGCAGTTCTTC.

At least ten counts were recorded for this clonotype. The V and J genes are TRBV7-3 and TRBJ2-5; D not resolved. Trimming cost V 2 bases and J 5 bases, with 9 bases left between them. The length of the CDR3 is 13 residues. The germline V gene encodes CDR1 SGHTA and CDR2 FQGTGA. Here the CDR3 DNA reads TGTGCCAGCAGCTTATTACCCTCGGAGACCCAGTACTTC. Translated, it gives CASSLLPSETQYF.

This clonotype has a handful of counts. The rearrangement links TRBV29-1 to TRBJ2-1; 8 bases are shared with TRBD2. CDR1 is SQVTM and CDR2 is ANQGSEA in the germline V gene. V gave up 0 bases and J gave up 9 bases; unmatched junction bases: 13. This CDR3 is 16 amino acids long. CDR3 loop: CSVEDASGPRRSEQFF. In DNA form, the CDR3 reads TGCAGCGTTGAAGATGCTAGCGGGCCCCGGAGGAGTGAGCAGTTCTTC.